This T cell receptor beta chain was sequenced for a study of shared clonotypes between healthy human individuals. V shed 6 bases, J shed 3 bases, and the junction held 7 bases outside the gene matches. The CDR3 is 14 amino acids. Germline V gene lookup returns CDR1 MDHEN and CDR2 SYDVKM. Overall study results and limits: Memory subsets had estimated richness that was generally smaller than that of naive subsets.

On this clone: Antigen unknown.

The table came from immunoSEQ multiplex PCR; TCRdb's copy has only in-frame clones and leaves some out. The sample contains about 2.4 million clones, roughly 93% of which appear only once. Sequenced input: naive CD4+ T cells from PBMCs. Subset of the sample: CD45RA+ positively selected. This clonotype was sampled from a man between 18 and 29 years old in good health. Some clones in this sample may be carry-over from other donors' samples. The gene calls are TRBV28 and TRBJ1-2, with 7 bases that match TRBD1. In DNA, the CDR3 is TGTGCCAGCAGGGCGGGACAGCGGGACTATGGCTACACCTTC. Amino acid sequence: CASRAGQRDYGYTF.